This T cell receptor beta chain came from a study of T cells after yellow fever vaccination. Across the study: Investigators used CD3, CD45RA, CCR7 and CD95 to sort the EM, EMRA, CM and Tscm memory subsets. General study points: It was a weaker secondary response, yet one that peaked faster, at day 5 versus 15.

5'RACE template switching produced TCR cDNA carrying a universal primer site and UMIs. TCRdb re-analysed the 5' RACE reads in MiXCR, keeping a single row per CDR3 protein. The sample includes about 26,000 distinct CDR3 sequences, 4% to 5.5% of them seen just once. CDR1 is SGHTA, CDR2 FQGNSA, per germline. Trimming removed 1 base at V and 14 bases at J, with 14 bases between. The CDR3 length is 13 residues. Sequencing was performed on PBMCs, either bulk or a sorted T-cell subset (CD4+, CD8+, memory, or dextramer-sorted; not recorded which), taken on the day of the yellow fever booster vaccination. This TCR was recovered from a man aged 18 to 30 who received the YFV17D yellow fever vaccine. This sequence joins TRBV7-2 and TRBJ1-4, with unresolved D. Here the CDR3 DNA reads TGTGCCAGCAGCTTAGGGGCGACGGAAACTCTGTTTTTT. It specifies CASSLGATETLFF. The entire variable domain, with the rest obtained from reference TRBV7-2 and TRBJ1-4, is as follows: GAGVSQSPSNKVTEKGKDVELRCDPISGHTALYWYRQSLGQGLEFLIYFQGNSAPDKSGLPSDRFSAERTGGSVSTLTIQRTQQEDSAVYLCASSLGATETLFFGSGTQLSVL.